Sequencing of this T cell receptor beta chain was carried out in a study of pediatric ulcerative colitis. Germline V gene data show CDR1 as KGHSH and CDR2 as LQKENI. Trimming cost V 1 base and J 6 bases, with 10 bases left between them. This CDR3 contains 14 residues. Points on this clone: Its specificity is unknown.

General observations from the study: Blood-rectal clonal overlap within each person was significantly higher in ulcerative colitis patients than controls. Blood samples from two patients yielded substantially fewer templates and were excluded from blood-rectal overlap analysis.

The protocol was immunoSEQ multiplex PCR, while the TCRdb copy is restricted to in-frame clones and leaves out a portion. The repertoire holds about 64,000 clones, with approximately 87% as singletons. The sequencing input was blood. The rearrangement links TRBV18 to TRBJ2-1; tentatively, D is TRBD1 (5 bases). The TCR comes from a boy aged 5 to 17 with severe ulcerative colitis. The CDR3 sequence is CASSPQQGINEQFF. CDR3 nucleotides: TGTGCCAGCTCACCACAGCAGGGAATCAATGAGCAGTTCTTC.